This T cell receptor (beta chain) was captured in a study of blood T cell repertoires in COVID-19. Generated by immunoSEQ multiplex PCR, the TCRdb table keeps only in-frame clones and is missing some. The data hold about 210,000 clones, with roughly 86% observed a single time. The CDR3 sequence is 15 residues long. V shed 6 bases and J shed 1 base, with 11 bases lying between them. The V gene's germline CDR1 is KGHDR and CDR2 SFDVKD. What was sequenced was peripheral blood. The rearrangement uses TRBV24-1 and TRBJ2-2; no definite D call. The clonotype originates from a woman between 45 and 60 years old with active or convalescent COVID-19. The CDR3 DNA sequence: TGTGCCACCAGTTCCCCGGGTTTGAACACCGGGGAGCTGTTTTTT. As protein: CATSSPGLNTGELFF.